Following are 19 T cell receptor beta chains from one sample sequenced in a study of T cell clonality in common variable immunodeficiency. Libraries were prepared by immunoSEQ multiplex PCR; TCRdb keeps only in-frame clonotypes and omits some of them. The sample shows about 52,000 clones, none of them appearing just once. Sequenced material: peripheral blood mononuclear cells. These receptors came from a person aged 18 to 75 in good health.

This clone was seen more than once but under ten times. The DNA read from the CDR3 is TGTGCCAGCAGCTTAGTAGGGGAGAGCAATCAGCCC. Amino acids: CASSLVGESNQP. The CDR3 in its entirety is CASSLVGESNQPQHF. The V and J genes are TRBV7-2 and TRBJ1-5; possibly TRBD1 for D (5 bases). The read gets to within 3 residues of the CDR3 end, and the germline J gene fills in the rest. The germline gives CDR1 SGHTA, CDR2 FQGNSA. The CDR3 is made up of 15 amino acids. Trimming removed 1 base from V and 1 base from J, with 8 bases in between.

This clone was seen more than once but under ten times. The read stops 3 residues short of the end of the CDR3; the missing end is completed from the germline J gene. The rearrangement joins TRBV18 to TRBJ1-4; possible D gene TRBD1, 5 bases. Looked up from germline, CDR1 is KGHSH and CDR2 is LQKENI. This CDR3 region has 18 residues. The sequenced part of the CDR3 DNA is TGTGCCAGCTCACCTTTAAGCCCAGACCCTTCTGGGGCCAACGTA. Translating gives CASSPLSPDPSGANV. The full CDR3 is CASSPLSPDPSGANVLFF.

In this sample, this clone turned up many times. Coverage ceases 3 residues before the CDR3 finishes, and the germline J gene fills in the end. The J gene is TRBJ1-4, the V gene TRBV6-2 or TRBV6-3; 7 bases are a match to TRBD1. CDR3 length equals 14 residues. CDR1 and CDR2 from the germline V gene are MNHEY and SVGEGT. The V segment lost 6 bases and the J segment 6 bases; nucleotides outside the gene matches: 7. CDR3 loop: CASRYRGLDEKLFF. CDR3 DNA (partial): TGTGCCAGCAGGTACAGGGGCTTGGATGAAAAA.

This clone has a count of ten or more. CDR3 DNA, as far as it was read: TGCAGTGCTCCTGGGACTACCCGCACAGATACG. It specifies CSAPGTTRTDT. The entire CDR3 is CSAPGTTRTDTQYF. This sequence joins TRBV20-1 and TRBJ2-3; 7 bases fit TRBD2. The CDR3 end is not reached by the read, which stops 3 residues before it; the germline J gene fills it in. Germline trimming cut 5 bases from V and 1 base from J; bases unmatched to any gene: 6. The CDR3 spans 14 residues. Germline V gives CDR1 DFQATT, CDR2 SNEGSKA (reference sequence).

A few counts support this clone. The sequenced fragment ends 3 residues before the CDR3 boundary, so the rest is inferred from the germline J gene. The rearrangement joins TRBV19 to TRBJ1-5, with D perhaps matching TRBD1 (6 bases). V was trimmed by 2 bases and J by 4 bases, leaving 9 bases between them. The germline gives CDR1 LNHDA, CDR2 SQIVND (reference sequence). The CDR3 is made up of 14 amino acids. The CDR3 loop is CASSIRGGNQPQHF. Incomplete CDR3 DNA: TGTGCCAGTAGTATAAGGGGGGGAAATCAGCCC. The variable domain in full, completed from reference TRBV19 and TRBJ1-5, reads DGGITQSPKYLFRKEGQNVTLSCEQNLNHDAMYWYRQDPGQGLRLIYYSQIVNDFQKGDIAEGYSVSREKKESFPLTVTSAQKNPTAFYLCASSIRGGNQPQHFGDGTRLSIL.

Comments on this clone: The DNA is omitted, as the CDR3 cannot be located on it reliably, and the CDR3 follows TCRdb's listing. The chain carries TRBV2 and TRBJ1-5; the table's D call, TRBD1-2, was not checked against the DNA. CDR1 and CDR2 from the germline V gene are SNHLY and FYNNEI. The CDR3 contains 15 residues when both ends are counted. The CDR3: CASTAARGAGQPQHF.

The sample holds many counts of this clone. The CDR3 sequence is CASGRSPGADTQYF. The CDR3 DNA, read in part, is TGTGCCAGCGGAAGGTCACCAGGCGCAGATACG. This chain connects TRBV2 to TRBJ2-3; D is unresolved. The read terminates 3 residues ahead of where the CDR3 ends, so the germline J gene completes it. Germline CDR1 reads SNHLY; CDR2 reads FYNNEI. CDR3 length: 14 amino acids. The V end was cut by 8 bases, the J end by 4 bases, with 16 bases between.

This clone was picked up many times. The junction departs from the called germline gene at one end, perhaps through a read error. The CDR3 DNA, read in part, is TGCGCCAGCAGCTCGAACTCCAACGAG. Encoded protein: CASSSNSNE. The full CDR3 reads CASSSNSNEQYF. The chain is built from TRBV5-1 and TRBJ2-7; no clear D gene. The read finishes 3 residues shy of the CDR3 end, and the germline J gene is used to complete it. The CDR3 is made up of 12 amino acids. CDR1 is SGHRS, CDR2 YFSETQ, per germline.

There are many counts of this clone. The observed sequence ends 3 residues before the CDR3 terminus, with the missing tail filled in from the germline J gene. The chain has TRBV7-3 and TRBJ2-7; D uncertain. Germline CDR1 reads SGHTA; CDR2 reads FQGTGA. This CDR3 has 13 residues. Trimming took 2 bases from V and 5 from J, leaving 10 bases between them. The CDR3: CASSLGHTHEQYF. CDR3 bases read: TGTGCCAGCAGCTTAGGGCATACACACGAG.

The sample holds a few counts of this clone. The CDR3 goes on 3 residues after the read ends, and that part is filled in from the germline J gene. The chain recombines TRBV10-3 with TRBJ2-7; 7 bases fit TRBD1. From germline, CDR1 is ENHRY and CDR2 SYGVKD. V lost 8 bases to trimming and J lost 3 bases; unmatched junction nucleotides: 7. The CDR3 loop spans 13 amino acids. CDR3 protein: CAIARDSGYEQYF. The covered CDR3 bases are TGTGCCATCGCCCGGGACAGCGGCTACGAG.

This clone came up many times. The read stops 3 residues short of the end of the CDR3; the missing end is completed from the germline J gene. The chain combines TRBV5-1 with TRBJ2-1, with no clear D. The ends were cut back, 2 bases at V and 6 bases at J, with 12 bases in the middle. The germline V gene encodes CDR1 SGHRS and CDR2 YFSETQ. This CDR3 is built from 14 residues. CDR3 sequence: CASSFAAYFNEQFF. CDR3 DNA, as far as it was read: TGCGCCAGCAGCTTTGCGGCTTACTTCAATGAG.

The sample holds a few counts of this clone. The read terminates 3 residues ahead of where the CDR3 ends, so the germline J gene completes it. V is TRBV7-9 and J is TRBJ1-6, with D possibly TRBD1 on 6 matching bases. Germline CDR1 SEHNR, CDR2 FQNEAQ (reference sequence). There are 13 residues in the CDR3. The V end was cut by 3 bases, the J end by 11 bases, with 11 bases between. The CDR3 bases that were read are TGTGCCAGCAGCTTCCGCGCAGGGGCACCC. Translating gives CASSFRAGAP. The whole CDR3 reads CASSFRAGAPLHF.

Ten or more counts support this clone. The observed sequence ends 3 residues before the CDR3 terminus, with the missing tail filled in from the germline J gene. This rearrangement joins TRBV19 to TRBJ1-1; possibly TRBD1 for D (6 bases). The CDR3 runs to 16 residues. Germline loops: CDR1 LNHDA, CDR2 SQIVND (reference sequence). V was pared by 2 bases and J by 4 bases, with 17 bases between. CDR3 residues: CASSIIRGDRRTEAFF. Incomplete CDR3 DNA: TGTGCCAGTAGTATAATCAGGGGAGATCGTCGCACTGAA. Based on the CDR3 plus reference TRBV19 and TRBJ1-1, the full variable domain is DGGITQSPKYLFRKEGQNVTLSCEQNLNHDAMYWYRQDPGQGLRLIYYSQIVNDFQKGDIAEGYSVSREKKESFPLTVTSAQKNPTAFYLCASSIIRGDRRTEAFFGQGTRLTVV.

This clone was counted ten times or more. Read data end 3 residues before the CDR3 end; the end is taken from the germline J gene. The chain employs TRBV10-2 and TRBJ2-2; 11 positions agree with TRBD2. The junction had 9 bases not matched to a gene; V was cut back by 5 bases and J by 7 bases. The CDR3 totals 16 residues. Germline V CDR1 and CDR2: WSHSY, SAAADI. CDR3 in amino acids: CASSLTSGGEHGELFF. The CDR3 DNA, read in part, is TGCGCCAGCAGTTTAACTAGCGGGGGAGAGCACGGGGAG.

Concerning this clone itself: The CDR3 extends 3 residues past the end of the read, so its final part is completed from the germline J gene. This chain joins TRBV19 and TRBJ1-2; D is uncertain. The CDR3 contains 12 residues. Germline values: CDR1 LNHDA, CDR2 SQIVND (reference sequence). The CDR3 here is CASGFGSYDYTF. Incomplete CDR3 DNA: TGTGCCAGTGGGTTCGGGTCCTACGAC.

This clone was observed many times. The CDR3 is cut off 3 residues early in the read; its end comes from the germline J gene. This rearrangement joins TRBV4-1 to TRBJ2-3; a possible D gene is TRBD1 (5 bases). Germline V gives CDR1 MGHRA, CDR2 YSYEKL. V dropped 1 base and J dropped 6 bases, with 14 bases sitting between them. The CDR3 covers 15 residues. CDR3 DNA (partial): TGCGCCAGCAGCCAAGTACAGGTCCTTGGGGATACG. Its protein product is CASSQVQVLGDT. The full CDR3 protein is CASSQVQVLGDTQYF.

This clone was detected many times. The read stops 3 residues short of the end of the CDR3; the missing end is completed from the germline J gene. The chain couples TRBV5-7 to TRBJ2-1; D possibly corresponds to TRBD1 (7 bases). TRBV5-7 is marked as an open reading frame, function uncertain. The CDR3 is 14 amino acids. The V and J ends lost 1 base and 6 bases respectively, with 11 bases between them. The CDR3 loop reads CASSLLQGGNEQFF. CDR3 DNA, as far as it was read: TGTGCCAGCAGCTTGCTCCAGGGGGGCAATGAG.

This clone has a count of ten or more. The read ends 3 residues before the CDR3 terminus; that terminus is restored from the germline J gene. The rearrangement links TRBV7-2 to TRBJ2-3; D not resolved. Trimming left V 7 bases short and J 2 bases short, with 4 bases between. Looked up from germline, CDR1 is SGHTA and CDR2 is FQGNSA. The CDR3 extends over 11 amino acids. The chain's CDR3 is CASTVTDTQYF. The CDR3 bases that were read are TGTGCCAGCACCGTCACAGATACG.

This clone was detected many times. The read stops 3 residues short of the end of the CDR3; the missing end is completed from the germline J gene. The rearrangement joins TRBV5-1 to TRBJ2-1, with TRBD2 matching 10 bases. V was clipped by 8 bases and J by 4 bases; unmatched bases: 6. Germline V CDR1 and CDR2: SGHRS, YFSETQ. The CDR3 is 14 amino acids. This CDR3 is CARPSGSAYNEQFF. The CDR3 bases that were read are TGCGCCAGGCCTAGCGGGAGCGCATACAATGAG.